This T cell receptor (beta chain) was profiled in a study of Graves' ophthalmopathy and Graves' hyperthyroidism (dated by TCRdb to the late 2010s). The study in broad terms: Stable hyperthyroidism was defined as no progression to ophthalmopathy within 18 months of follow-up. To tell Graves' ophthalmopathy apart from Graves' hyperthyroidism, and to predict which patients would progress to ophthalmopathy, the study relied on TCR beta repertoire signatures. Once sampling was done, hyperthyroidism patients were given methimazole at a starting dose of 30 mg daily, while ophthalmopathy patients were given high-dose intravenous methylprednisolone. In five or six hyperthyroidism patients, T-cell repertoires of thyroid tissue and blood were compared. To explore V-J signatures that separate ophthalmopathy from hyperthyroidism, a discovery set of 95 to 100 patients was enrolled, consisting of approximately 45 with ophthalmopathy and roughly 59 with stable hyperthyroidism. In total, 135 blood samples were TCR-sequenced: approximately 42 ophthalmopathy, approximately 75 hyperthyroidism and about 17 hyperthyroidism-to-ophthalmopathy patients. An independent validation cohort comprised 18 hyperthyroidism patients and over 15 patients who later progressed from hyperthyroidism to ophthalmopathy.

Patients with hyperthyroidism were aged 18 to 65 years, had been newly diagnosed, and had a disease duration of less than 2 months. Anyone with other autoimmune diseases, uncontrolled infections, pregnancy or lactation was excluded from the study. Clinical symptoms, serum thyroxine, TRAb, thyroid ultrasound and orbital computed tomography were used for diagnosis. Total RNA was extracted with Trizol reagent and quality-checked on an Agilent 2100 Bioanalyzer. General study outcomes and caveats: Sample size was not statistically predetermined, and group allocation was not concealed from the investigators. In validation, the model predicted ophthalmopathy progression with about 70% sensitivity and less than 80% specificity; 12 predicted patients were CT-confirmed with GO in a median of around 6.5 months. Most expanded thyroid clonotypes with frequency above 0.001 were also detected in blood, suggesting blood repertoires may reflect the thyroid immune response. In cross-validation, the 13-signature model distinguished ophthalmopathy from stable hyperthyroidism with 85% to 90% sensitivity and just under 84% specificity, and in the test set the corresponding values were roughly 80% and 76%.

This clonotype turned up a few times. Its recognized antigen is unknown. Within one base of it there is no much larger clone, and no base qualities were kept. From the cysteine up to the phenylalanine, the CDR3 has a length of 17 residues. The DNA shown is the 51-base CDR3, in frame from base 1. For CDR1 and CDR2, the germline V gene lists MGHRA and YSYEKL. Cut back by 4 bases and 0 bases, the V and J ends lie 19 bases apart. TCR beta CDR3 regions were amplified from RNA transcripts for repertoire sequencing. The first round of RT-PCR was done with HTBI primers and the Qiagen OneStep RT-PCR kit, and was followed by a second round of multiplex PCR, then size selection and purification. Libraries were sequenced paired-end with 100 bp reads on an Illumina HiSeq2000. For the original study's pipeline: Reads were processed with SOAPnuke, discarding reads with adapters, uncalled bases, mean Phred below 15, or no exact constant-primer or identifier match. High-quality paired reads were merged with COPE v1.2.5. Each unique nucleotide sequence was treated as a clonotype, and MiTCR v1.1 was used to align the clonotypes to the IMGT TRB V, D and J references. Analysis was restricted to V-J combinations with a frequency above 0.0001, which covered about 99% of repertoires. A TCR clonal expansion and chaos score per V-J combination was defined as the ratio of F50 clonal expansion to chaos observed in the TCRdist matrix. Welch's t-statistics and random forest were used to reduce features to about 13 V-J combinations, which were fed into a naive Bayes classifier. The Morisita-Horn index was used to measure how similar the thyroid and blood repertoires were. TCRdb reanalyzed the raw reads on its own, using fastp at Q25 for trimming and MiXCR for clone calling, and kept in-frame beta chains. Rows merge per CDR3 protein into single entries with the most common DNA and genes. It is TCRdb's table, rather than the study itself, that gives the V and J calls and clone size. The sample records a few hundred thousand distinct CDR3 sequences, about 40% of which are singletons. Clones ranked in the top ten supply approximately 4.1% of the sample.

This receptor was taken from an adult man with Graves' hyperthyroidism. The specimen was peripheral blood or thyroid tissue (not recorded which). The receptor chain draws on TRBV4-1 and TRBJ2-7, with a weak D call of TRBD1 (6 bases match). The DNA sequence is TGCGCCAGCAGCCTGAGGGGGTCTCCTGGGAGCTCCTACGAGCAGTACTTC. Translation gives CASSLRGSPGSSYEQYF.